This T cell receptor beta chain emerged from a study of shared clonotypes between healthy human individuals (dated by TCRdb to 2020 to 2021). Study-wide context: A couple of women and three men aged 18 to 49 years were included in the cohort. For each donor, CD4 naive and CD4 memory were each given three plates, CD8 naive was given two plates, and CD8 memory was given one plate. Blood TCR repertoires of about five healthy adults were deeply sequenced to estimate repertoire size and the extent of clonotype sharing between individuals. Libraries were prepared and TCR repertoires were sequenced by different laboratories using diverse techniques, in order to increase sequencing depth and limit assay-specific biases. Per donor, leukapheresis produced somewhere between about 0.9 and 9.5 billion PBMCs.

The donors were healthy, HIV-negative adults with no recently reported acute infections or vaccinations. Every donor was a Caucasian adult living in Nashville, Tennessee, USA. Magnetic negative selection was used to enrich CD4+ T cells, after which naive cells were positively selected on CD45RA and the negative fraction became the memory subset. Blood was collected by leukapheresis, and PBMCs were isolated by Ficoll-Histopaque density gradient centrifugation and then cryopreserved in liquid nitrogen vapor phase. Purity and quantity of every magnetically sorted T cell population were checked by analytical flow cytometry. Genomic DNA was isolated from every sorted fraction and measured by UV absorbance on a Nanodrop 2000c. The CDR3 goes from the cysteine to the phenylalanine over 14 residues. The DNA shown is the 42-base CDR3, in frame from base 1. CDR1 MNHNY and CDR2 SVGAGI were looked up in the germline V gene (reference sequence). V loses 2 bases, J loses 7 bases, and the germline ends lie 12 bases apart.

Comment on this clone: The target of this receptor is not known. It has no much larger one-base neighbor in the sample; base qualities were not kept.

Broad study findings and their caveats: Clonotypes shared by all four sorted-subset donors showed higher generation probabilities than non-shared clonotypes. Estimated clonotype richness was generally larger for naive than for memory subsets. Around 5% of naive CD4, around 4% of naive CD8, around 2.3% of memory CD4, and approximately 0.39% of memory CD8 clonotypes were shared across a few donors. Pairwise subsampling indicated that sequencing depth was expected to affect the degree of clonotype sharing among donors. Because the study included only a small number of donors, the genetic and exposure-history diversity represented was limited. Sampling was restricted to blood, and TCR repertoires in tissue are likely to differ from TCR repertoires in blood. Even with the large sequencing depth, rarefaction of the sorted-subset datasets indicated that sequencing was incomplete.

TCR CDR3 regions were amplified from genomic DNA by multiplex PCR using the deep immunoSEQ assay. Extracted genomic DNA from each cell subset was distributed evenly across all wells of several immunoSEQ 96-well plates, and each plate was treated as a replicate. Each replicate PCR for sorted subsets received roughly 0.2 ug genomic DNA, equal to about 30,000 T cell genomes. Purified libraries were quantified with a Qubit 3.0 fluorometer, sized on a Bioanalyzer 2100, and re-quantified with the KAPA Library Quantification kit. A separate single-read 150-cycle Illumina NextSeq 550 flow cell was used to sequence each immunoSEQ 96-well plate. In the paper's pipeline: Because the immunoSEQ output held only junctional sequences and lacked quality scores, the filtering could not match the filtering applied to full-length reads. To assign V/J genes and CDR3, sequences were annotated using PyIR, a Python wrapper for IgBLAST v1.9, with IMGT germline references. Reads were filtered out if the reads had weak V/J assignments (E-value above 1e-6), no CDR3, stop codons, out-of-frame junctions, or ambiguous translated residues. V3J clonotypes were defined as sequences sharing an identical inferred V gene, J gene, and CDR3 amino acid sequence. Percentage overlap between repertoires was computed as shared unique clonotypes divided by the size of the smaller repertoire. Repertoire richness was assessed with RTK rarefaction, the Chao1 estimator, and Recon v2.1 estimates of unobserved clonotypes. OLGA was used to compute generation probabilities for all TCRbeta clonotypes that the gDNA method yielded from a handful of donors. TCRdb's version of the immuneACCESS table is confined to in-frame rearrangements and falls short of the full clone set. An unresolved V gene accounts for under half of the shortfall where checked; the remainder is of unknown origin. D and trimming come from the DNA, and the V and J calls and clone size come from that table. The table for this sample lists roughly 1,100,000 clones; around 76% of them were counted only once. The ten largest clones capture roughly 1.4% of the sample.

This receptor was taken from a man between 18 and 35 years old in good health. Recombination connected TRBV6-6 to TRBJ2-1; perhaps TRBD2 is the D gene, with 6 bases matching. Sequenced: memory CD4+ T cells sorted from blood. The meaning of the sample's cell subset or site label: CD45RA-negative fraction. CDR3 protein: CASSYDQGGNEQFF. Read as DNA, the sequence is TGTGCCAGCAGTTACGACCAGGGAGGTAATGAGCAGTTCTTC.